These T cell receptor beta chains were read from a single sample in a study of HIV-infected patients and healthy controls. Each CDR3 protein is one row after TCRdb ran MiXCR on the 5' RACE reads. The sample holds more than 9,000 distinct CDR3 sequences, around 9.3% seen once. Source: blood, taken before antiretroviral therapy. The receptors derive from an adult with HIV infection. The donor label of this sample is uncertain. Each CDR3 is given with its conserved first and last residue. Each record gives: CDR3 DNA, CDR3 protein, J gene, V gene, D gene, clone size. A D gene is named only where the DNA matches it firmly. A clone size is listed for some rows: how often the clone was seen (once, few, many), or a class if it is expanded.

CDR3nt: TGTGCCAGCACCCCTTCGTTAGGGACTGTACACCAAGAGACCCAGTACTTC
CDR3aa: CASTPSLGTVHQETQYF
j_gene: TRBJ2-5
v_gene: TRBV12-3/TRBV12-4
d_gene: NA
abundance: many

CDR3nt: TGTGCCAGCTCACCGTTAGTTGGCAAAAACATTCAGTACTTC
CDR3aa: CASSPLVGKNIQYF
j_gene: TRBJ2-4
v_gene: TRBV18
d_gene: NA
abundance: few

CDR3nt: TGTGCCAGCAGCTTGGGAGGACAGGCTCACGAGCAGTACTTC
CDR3aa: CASSLGGQAHEQYF
j_gene: TRBJ2-7
v_gene: TRBV5-6
d_gene: TRBD1
abundance: NA

CDR3nt: TGTGCCAGCAGCGTGCGGGGGGAGAGCACAGATACGCAGTATTTT
CDR3aa: CASSVRGESTDTQYF
j_gene: TRBJ2-3
v_gene: TRBV9
d_gene: TRBD2
abundance: many

CDR3nt: TGTGCCAGCAGCTCAACGGGGCCTGGGAGTCAGCCCCAGCATTTT
CDR3aa: CASSSTGPGSQPQHF
j_gene: TRBJ1-5
v_gene: TRBV7-2
d_gene: NA
abundance: many

CDR3nt: TGTGCCAGCAGTCTAGTCCCCGACGAGCAGTACTTC
CDR3aa: CASSLVPDEQYF
j_gene: TRBJ2-7
v_gene: TRBV11-3
d_gene: NA
abundance: NA

CDR3nt: TGTGCCAGTAGAGGTCGGGACAGGTTAAACGAGCAGTACTTC
CDR3aa: CASRGRDRLNEQYF
j_gene: TRBJ2-7
v_gene: TRBV19
d_gene: TRBD1
abundance: many

CDR3nt: TGCGCCAGCAGCCAGAGGGGGCGGGCAAACACTGAAGCTTTCTTT
CDR3aa: CASSQRGRANTEAFF
j_gene: TRBJ1-1
v_gene: TRBV5-1
d_gene: TRBD1
abundance: many

CDR3nt: TGTGCCAGCAGCTATGAAGAGACCCAGTACTTC
CDR3aa: CASSYEETQYF
j_gene: TRBJ2-5
v_gene: TRBV7-6
d_gene: NA
abundance: many

CDR3nt: TGCGCCAGCAGCCAAGCTCGGCAGGGGGGCGGGGTCCAAGCTTTCTTT
CDR3aa: CASSQARQGGGVQAFF
j_gene: TRBJ1-1
v_gene: TRBV4-3
d_gene: TRBD1
abundance: medium-sized

CDR3nt: TGCGCCAGCAGCTTGGACAGAAACACTGAAGCTTTCTTT
CDR3aa: CASSLDRNTEAFF
j_gene: TRBJ1-1
v_gene: TRBV5-1
d_gene: NA
abundance: many

CDR3nt: TGTGCCAGCGCTAGCGGCACCTACGAGCAGTACTTC
CDR3aa: CASASGTYEQYF
j_gene: TRBJ2-7
v_gene: TRBV7-9
d_gene: TRBD2
abundance: NA

CDR3nt: TGTGCCAGCAGCTTAAAAGGGACAGGGCCAGATACGCAGTATTTT
CDR3aa: CASSLKGTGPDTQYF
j_gene: TRBJ2-3
v_gene: TRBV7-2
d_gene: TRBD1
abundance: few

CDR3nt: TGTGCCAGCAGTTTTGGCGGGGTGAACACTGAAGCTTTCTTT
CDR3aa: CASSFGGVNTEAFF
j_gene: TRBJ1-1
v_gene: TRBV12-3/TRBV12-4
d_gene: NA
abundance: many

CDR3nt: TGCGCCAGCAGCCCTGTTGGGGGGCCGGGGAACACTGAAGCTTTCTTT
CDR3aa: CASSPVGGPGNTEAFF
j_gene: TRBJ1-1
v_gene: TRBV4-3
d_gene: NA
abundance: many

CDR3nt: TGTGCCAGCAGCTTAGAGGGTTTCGGGGAGCTGTTTTTT
CDR3aa: CASSLEGFGELFF
j_gene: TRBJ2-2
v_gene: TRBV11-2
d_gene: NA
abundance: medium-sized

CDR3nt: TGTGCCAGCAGCCGTGACAGGGGGTCCTACAATGAGCAGTTCTTC
CDR3aa: CASSRDRGSYNEQFF
j_gene: TRBJ2-1
v_gene: TRBV12-3/TRBV12-4
d_gene: TRBD1
abundance: many

CDR3nt: TGCAGTGCCAAGGGACAGGTTTCCTCTGGGGCCAACGTCCTGACTTTC
CDR3aa: CSAKGQVSSGANVLTF
j_gene: TRBJ2-6
v_gene: TRBV20-1
d_gene: TRBD1
abundance: many

CDR3nt: TGTGCCAGCAGGAGACAGGGAGGGGGGTATAGCAATCAGCCCCAGCATTTT
CDR3aa: CASRRQGGGYSNQPQHF
j_gene: TRBJ1-5
v_gene: TRBV6-5
d_gene: TRBD1
abundance: many

CDR3nt: TGTGCCAGCAAGGGAGCCCCGGGACAGGGGGCGAACGAGCAGTACTTC
CDR3aa: CASKGAPGQGANEQYF
j_gene: TRBJ2-7
v_gene: TRBV2
d_gene: TRBD1
abundance: many

CDR3nt: TGCAGCGTTGATCAGGGGTACTATGGCTACACCTTC
CDR3aa: CSVDQGYYGYTF
j_gene: TRBJ1-2
v_gene: TRBV29-1
d_gene: NA
abundance: many

CDR3nt: TGTGCCAGCAGCATCCCCGGGGACAGCGTAAGGGAGACCCAGTACTTC
CDR3aa: CASSIPGDSVRETQYF
j_gene: TRBJ2-5
v_gene: TRBV21-1
d_gene: NA
abundance: NA

CDR3nt: TGTGCCAGCAGCTTAGATGTGGGCACTGGAAACACCATATATTTT
CDR3aa: CASSLDVGTGNTIYF
j_gene: TRBJ1-3
v_gene: TRBV7-6
d_gene: NA
abundance: medium-sized

CDR3nt: TGCGCCAGCAGCTTGGTGGCAGGGAGGGACGAGCAGTACTTC
CDR3aa: CASSLVAGRDEQYF
j_gene: TRBJ2-7
v_gene: TRBV5-1
d_gene: TRBD2
abundance: many

CDR3nt: TGCAGTGCTAGAACTAAATTCGACGCGTCCGAGCAGTACTTC
CDR3aa: CSARTKFDASEQYF
j_gene: TRBJ2-7
v_gene: TRBV20-1
d_gene: NA
abundance: many

CDR3nt: TGTGCTAGCAGCTTAGTGCGGGGGCCCTACAATGAGCAGTTCTTC
CDR3aa: CASSLVRGPYNEQFF
j_gene: TRBJ2-1
v_gene: TRBV7-7
d_gene: NA
abundance: many

CDR3nt: TGTGCCAGCAGCCCAGGGTTCTCCCGGCACAATGAGCAGTTCTTC
CDR3aa: CASSPGFSRHNEQFF
j_gene: TRBJ2-1
v_gene: TRBV7-2
d_gene: NA
abundance: many

CDR3nt: TGTGCCAGCAGCTTGGGGCTTTCACTAGAGCTCCAAGAGACCCAGTACTTC
CDR3aa: CASSLGLSLELQETQYF
j_gene: TRBJ2-5
v_gene: TRBV5-6
d_gene: NA
abundance: NA

CDR3nt: TGTGCCAGTTCCAGGGGAGGAAACACTGAAGCTTTCTTT
CDR3aa: CASSRGGNTEAFF
j_gene: TRBJ1-1
v_gene: TRBV12-3/TRBV12-4
d_gene: NA
abundance: NA

CDR3nt: TGTGCCAGCAGTTACGGCCCTAGCTGGGGGGGGGGCCGATATACGCAGTATTTT
CDR3aa: CASSYGPSWGGGRYTQYF
j_gene: TRBJ2-3
v_gene: TRBV6-5
d_gene: NA
abundance: many